The 13 T cell receptor beta chains listed next were all sequenced from one sample in a study of T cell clonotyping in hematopoietic cell transplantation. Profiling relied on immunoSEQ multiplex PCR, and the TCRdb table lists in-frame clones only, not all of them. The repertoire includes approximately 75,000 clones, around 94% of them detected once, and more than 1.5% sits in the top ten. The sample was peripheral blood mononuclear cells. The receptors come from a man aged 45 to 65 in good health. Some clones in this sample may be carry-over from other donors' samples.

This chain links TRBV7-8 with TRBJ2-1; TRBD2 matches 7 bases. The CDR3 runs to 16 residues. Germline CDR1 and CDR2: SGHVS and FQNEAQ. V shed 5 bases, J shed 0 bases, and the junction held 7 bases outside the gene matches. The CDR3 sequence is CASSPRGGSSYNEQFF. CDR3 coding DNA: TGTGCCAGCAGCCCCCGCGGGGGTAGCTCCTACAATGAGCAGTTCTTC.

J is TRBJ2-1 and V is TRBV30; 15 nucleotides match TRBD2. Germline CDR1 and CDR2: GTSNPN and SVGIG (reference sequence). The V and J ends lost 4 bases and 4 bases, in that order; junction bases with no gene match: 2. This CDR3 has 15 residues. In DNA form, the CDR3 reads TGTGCCTGGATGGGACTAGCGGGAGGTTACAATGAGCAGTTCTTC. Its translation is CAWMGLAGGYNEQFF.

The chain links TRBV27 to TRBJ1-6; 7 bases align to TRBD1. V gave up 4 bases and J gave up 6 bases; unmatched junction bases: 6. There are 15 residues in the CDR3. Germline V gives CDR1 MNHEY, CDR2 SMNVEV (reference sequence). This chain's CDR3 is CASSWGTAFNSPLHF. The CDR3 DNA reads as TGTGCCAGCAGTTGGGGGACAGCCTTTAATTCACCCCTCCACTTT.

The genes are TRBV7-9 and TRBJ2-1; possible D gene TRBD2, 6 bases. The CDR3 covers 14 residues. V lost 0 bases, J lost 8 bases, and 11 bases lay in between. Looked up from germline, CDR1 is SEHNR and CDR2 is FQNEAQ (reference sequence). CDR3 nucleotides: TGTGCCAGCAGCTTAGCGGGACTTTTCCATGAGCAGTTCTTC. Translation gives CASSLAGLFHEQFF.

The CDR3 DNA reads as TGCGCCAGCAGTGAGAAGGACAGGGACTACGAGACCCAGTACTTC. Translation: CASSEKDRDYETQYF. This chain links TRBV10-1 with TRBJ2-5; a weak D match, TRBD1 (8 bases). V gave up 2 bases and J gave up 5 bases, with 15 bases separating them. The germline V gene has CDR1 WNHNN and CDR2 SYGVQD (reference sequence). The CDR3 covers 15 residues.

This clone was seen only once. The rearrangement links TRBV5-1 to TRBJ2-3; tentative D call: TRBD2 (6 bases). Germline V gene sequence: CDR1 SGHRS, CDR2 YFSETQ. V was trimmed by 0 bases and J by 5 bases, leaving 7 bases between them. The CDR3 is made up of 13 amino acids. CDR3 region: CASSLAGGDTQYF. Written as DNA, the CDR3 is TGCGCCAGCAGCTTGGCCGGGGGAGATACGCAGTATTTT.

This clone has a single count. This chain connects TRBV18 to TRBJ1-2, with 8 bases matching TRBD1. The germline CDR1 and CDR2 sequences are KGHSH and LQKENI. This CDR3 region has 13 residues. V shed 4 bases, J shed 3 bases, and the junction held 1 base outside the gene matches. The CDR3 loop is CASSQDRDYGYTF. The CDR3 DNA reads TGTGCCAGCTCACAGGACAGGGACTATGGCTACACCTTC. The whole variable domain, remainder taken from reference TRBV18 and TRBJ1-2, is NAGVMQNPRHLVRRRGQEARLRCSPMKGHSHVYWYRQLPEEGLKFMVYLQKENIIDESGMPKERFSAEFPKEGPSILRIQQVVRGDSAAYFCASSQDRDYGYTFGSGTRLTVV.

This clone came up once. The gene calls are TRBV11-2 and TRBJ1-1, with TRBD1 matching 9 bases. Germline V gene data show CDR1 as SGHAT and CDR2 as FQNNGV. The CDR3 consists of 14 residues. Losses at the gene ends were 8 bases for V and 0 bases for J; bases not matched to a gene: 4. In DNA, the CDR3 is TGTGCCAGCCGCCGGGACAGGGTGAACACTGAAGCTTTCTTT. Protein: CASRRDRVNTEAFF.

The J gene is TRBJ1-2, the V gene TRBV28, with unresolved D. Trimming left V 3 bases short and J 9 bases short, with 8 bases between. Germline assignment: CDR1 MDHEN and CDR2 SYDVKM. The CDR3 has 11 residues. The CDR3 is CASSFQFRYTF. DNA for the CDR3: TGTGCCAGCAGTTTCCAGTTCCGCTACACCTTC.

This chain joins TRBV19 and TRBJ1-5, with D possibly matching TRBD1 (6 bases). The germline CDR1 and CDR2 sequences are LNHDA and SQIVND (reference sequence). Trimming shortened V by 6 bases and J by 3 bases, and 9 bases separated the two germline ends. This CDR3 spans 13 amino acids. CDR3 loop: CASSGQLNQPQHF. CDR3 coding DNA: TGTGCCAGTAGCGGACAGCTCAATCAGCCCCAGCATTTT.

This chain uses TRBV7-7 with TRBJ2-2; 7 bases fit TRBD2. Germline loops: CDR1 SSHAT, CDR2 FNYEAQ (reference sequence). V trimming: 5 bases; J trimming: 4 bases; junction bases outside the gene matches: 7. This CDR3 comprises 15 residues. Written as DNA, the CDR3 is TGTGCCAGCAGCCCTAGCGGAGGGACCACCGGGGAGCTGTTTTTT. Translating gives CASSPSGGTTGELFF.

CDR3 bases: TGTGCCAGTAGTAACGGACAGGGAGTCTACGAGCAGTACTTC. It encodes CASSNGQGVYEQYF. The rearrangement joins TRBV19 to TRBJ2-7; 8 positions match TRBD1. J gave up 3 bases and V 4 bases, and 5 bases lay outside the gene matches. Germline V gene data show CDR1 as LNHDA and CDR2 as SQIVND (reference sequence). The CDR3 is made up of 14 amino acids.

V usage is TRBV19 and J usage is TRBJ2-7, with unresolved D. The length of the CDR3 is 13 residues. Germline V gives CDR1 LNHDA, CDR2 SQIVND (reference sequence). Between the trimmed V and J ends, which lost 6 bases and 6 bases, there was a span of 15 bases. The CDR3, as DNA: TGTGCCAGTAGATCCGGAAGCGCCCCCGAGCAGTACTTC. This sequence encodes CASRSGSAPEQYF.